This is a list of T cell receptor beta chains from one sample in a study of early T cells in non-severe SARS-CoV-2 infection. One entry per CDR3 protein results from TCRdb running MiXCR on the 5' RACE reads. The table shows 75,000 to 100,000 distinct CDR3 sequences, with 14% occurring only once. The sample consisted of whole blood. The receptor set was obtained from an adult who was a healthcare worker with PCR-confirmed SARS-CoV-2 infection or an uninfected control (not recorded which). The CDR3 runs from the conserved cysteine through the conserved F or W. A D gene is named only where the DNA matches it firmly. Clone size is not always given. Where it is, it says once, few, many or a class for expanded clones.

j_gene,d_gene,len,abundance,v_gene,CDR3aa,CDR3nt
TRBJ2-1,NA,13,few,TRBV20-1,CSAYNPLHNEQFF,TGCAGTGCGTATAACCCACTTCACAATGAGCAGTTCTTC
TRBJ2-1,NA,18,NA,TRBV5-1,CASSLEVASRSSYNEQFF,TGCGCCAGCAGCTTGGAGGTTGCGTCTCGAAGCTCCTACAATGAGCAGTTCTTC
TRBJ1-2,NA,13,few,TRBV3-1,CASSQEPGGGYTF,TGTGCCAGCAGCCAAGAGCCGGGGGGTGGCTACACCTTC
TRBJ2-2,TRBD2,15,few,TRBV19,CASTLGLAGTGELFF,TGTGCCAGTACCCTGGGACTAGCGGGAACCGGGGAGCTGTTTTTT
TRBJ2-7,TRBD1,14,NA,TRBV27,CASSLQGEYHEQYF,TGTGCCAGCAGTCTACAGGGGGAATACCACGAGCAGTACTTC
TRBJ2-1,NA,14,NA,TRBV11-3,CASSSSLEGNEQFF,TGTGCCAGCAGCTCATCCCTCGAAGGCAATGAGCAGTTCTTC
TRBJ1-1,NA,13,NA,TRBV14,CASSPTANTEAFF,TGTGCCAGCAGCCCGACAGCGAACACTGAAGCTTTCTTT
TRBJ2-7,NA,12,few,TRBV2,CASSERNYEQYF,TGTGCCAGCAGTGAAAGAAATTACGAGCAGTACTTC
TRBJ2-2,TRBD2,15,many,TRBV11-2,CASSLALAGTGELFF,TGTGCCAGCAGCTTAGCCCTAGCGGGTACCGGGGAGCTGTTTTTT
TRBJ2-7,NA,12,many,TRBV7-9,CASSATSTEQYF,TGTGCCAGCAGCGCTACTAGTACCGAGCAGTACTTC
TRBJ1-2,NA,15,NA,TRBV6-1,CASSQDLGVAYGYTF,TGTGCCAGCAGTCAGGATTTGGGGGTTGCCTATGGCTACACCTTC
TRBJ2-4,NA,14,few,TRBV12-3/TRBV12-4,CASSHILAKNIQYF,TGTGCCAGCAGCCACATACTAGCCAAAAACATTCAGTACTTC
TRBJ2-7,TRBD1,14,many,TRBV7-2,CASSFPTGGGEQYF,TGTGCCAGCAGCTTCCCGACAGGGGGCGGCGAGCAGTACTTC
TRBJ2-5,TRBD2,15,NA,TRBV7-9,CASSHPTSGGETQYF,TGTGCCAGCAGCCATCCGACTAGCGGTGGGGAGACCCAGTACTTC
TRBJ1-6,NA,12,NA,TRBV20-1,CSARAGNSPLHF,TGCAGTGCTAGGGCAGGAAACTCACCCCTCCACTTT
TRBJ1-1,NA,14,NA,TRBV4-1,CASSQGHMNTEAFF,TGCGCCAGCAGCCAAGGGCATATGAACACTGAAGCTTTCTTT
TRBJ2-7,TRBD1,14,NA,TRBV2,CASSGGTGSYEQYF,TGTGCCAGCAGTGGAGGGACAGGGTCCTACGAGCAGTACTTC
TRBJ2-7,NA,11,few,TRBV29-1,CSVGQTYEQYF,TGCAGCGTCGGACAGACCTACGAGCAGTACTTC
TRBJ2-1,TRBD2,13,many,TRBV20-1,CSLTSGLYNEQFF,TGCAGTCTGACTAGCGGGCTTTACAATGAGCAGTTCTTC
TRBJ2-7,TRBD1,14,few,TRBV6-2/TRBV6-3,CASSPTGTGGEQYF,TGTGCCAGCAGTCCCACCGGGACAGGGGGGGAGCAGTACTTC
TRBJ2-5,NA,16,NA,TRBV20-1,CSAYPVGAGFQETQYF,TGCAGTGCTTACCCCGTCGGGGCGGGCTTCCAAGAGACCCAGTACTTC
TRBJ2-1,TRBD2,13,many,TRBV24-1,CAAGESGRGEQFF,TGTGCCGCAGGGGAGAGCGGGAGAGGTGAGCAGTTCTTC
TRBJ2-6,NA,17,few,TRBV3-2,CASSHPMGWTGANVLTF,TGTGCCAGCAGCCACCCAATGGGGTGGACCGGGGCCAACGTCCTGACTTTC
TRBJ1-2,NA,12,NA,TRBV12-3/TRBV12-4,CASSLVGRGYTF,TGTGCCAGCAGTTTAGTGGGGCGCGGCTACACCTTC
TRBJ2-1,NA,15,few,TRBV19,CASSKGGVSYNEQFF,TGTGCCAGTAGTAAAGGCGGGGTGTCCTACAATGAGCAGTTCTTC
TRBJ1-5,TRBD1,13,few,TRBV5-1,CASSVDRDQPQHF,TGCGCCAGCAGCGTGGACAGGGATCAGCCCCAGCATTTT
TRBJ2-3,NA,14,NA,TRBV4-1,CASSQDRGTDTQYF,TGCGCCAGCAGCCAAGATAGGGGCACAGATACGCAGTATTTT
TRBJ2-7,TRBD1,14,few,TRBV29-1,CSVEDENRGGEQYF,TGCAGCGTTGAAGATGAAAACAGGGGCGGCGAGCAGTACTTC
TRBJ2-6,NA,17,NA,TRBV7-2,CASTPAGTNSGANVLTF,TGTGCCAGCACCCCCGCGGGTACGAACTCTGGGGCCAACGTCCTGACTTTC
TRBJ2-7,NA,16,many,TRBV6-6,CASSYSKPPDTYEQYF,TGTGCCAGCAGTTACTCGAAACCCCCAGACACCTACGAGCAGTACTTC
TRBJ1-6,NA,14,NA,TRBV6-6,CASSYEGQGSPLHF,TGTGCCAGCAGTTATGAGGGGCAGGGGTCACCCCTCCACTTT
TRBJ1-2,NA,11,many,TRBV12-3/TRBV12-4,CASSLLGGYTF,TGTGCCAGCAGCCTTTTGGGCGGCTACACCTTC
TRBJ2-5,NA,18,NA,TRBV13,CASSFASWRDLREETQYF,TGTGCCAGCAGCTTCGCATCGTGGCGGGATCTCAGAGAAGAGACCCAGTACTTC
TRBJ2-3,NA,16,NA,TRBV7-8,CASTQGGAGVSDTQYF,TGTGCCAGCACCCAAGGCGGGGCCGGAGTTTCAGATACGCAGTATTTT
TRBJ1-2,NA,11,NA,TRBV29-1,CSVDQGHGYTF,TGCAGCGTTGACCAGGGGCATGGCTACACCTTC
TRBJ1-1,NA,16,few,TRBV12-3/TRBV12-4,CASSLGASRPHTEAFF,TGTGCCAGCAGTTTAGGAGCATCCAGGCCGCACACTGAAGCTTTCTTT
TRBJ1-6,NA,14,few,TRBV9,CASSPRTDHSPLHF,TGTGCCAGCAGCCCCCGGACCGATCATTCACCCCTCCACTTT
TRBJ2-2,TRBD1,14,many,TRBV5-5,CASSLGGANGELFF,TGTGCCAGCAGTTTAGGGGGCGCGAACGGGGAGCTGTTTTTT
TRBJ2-1,NA,14,NA,TRBV10-3,CAISVAEGYNEQFF,TGTGCCATCAGCGTAGCGGAGGGTTACAATGAGCAGTTCTTC
TRBJ2-1,NA,16,NA,TRBV24-1,CATSAPDGTSYNEQFF,TGTGCCACCAGTGCCCCGGACGGGACATCCTACAATGAGCAGTTCTTC
TRBJ2-1,TRBD2,16,few,TRBV7-9,CASSPMTSGVYNEQFF,TGTGCCAGCAGCCCGATGACTAGCGGGGTCTACAATGAGCAGTTCTTC
TRBJ1-2,NA,11,few,TRBV18,CASSPGDGYTF,TGTGCCAGCTCACCGGGCGATGGCTACACCTTC
TRBJ1-4,NA,11,medium-sized,TRBV29-1,CSVERGEKLFF,TGCAGCGTTGAACGGGGTGAAAAACTGTTTTTT
TRBJ2-4,NA,15,NA,TRBV28,CASSFPMAAKNIQYF,TGTGCCAGCAGCTTCCCCATGGCGGCCAAAAACATTCAGTACTTC
TRBJ2-1,TRBD2,17,NA,TRBV29-1,CSVELAEPRGAYNEQFF,TGCAGCGTTGAACTAGCGGAGCCCCGAGGGGCCTACAATGAGCAGTTCTTC
TRBJ2-2,NA,12,few,TRBV7-8,CASSERTGELFF,TGTGCCAGCAGCGAGAGGACCGGGGAGCTGTTTTTT
TRBJ2-5,NA,12,few,TRBV19,CASSIEAETQYF,TGTGCCAGTAGTATAGAGGCTGAGACCCAGTACTTC
TRBJ1-6,TRBD1,15,few,TRBV25-1,CAAKGGQGANSPLHF,TGTGCCGCTAAGGGAGGGCAGGGGGCGAATTCACCCCTCCACTTT
TRBJ1-1,TRBD1,13,NA,TRBV6-1,CASKPTGRTEAFF,TGTGCCAGCAAACCGACAGGGCGAACTGAAGCTTTCTTT
TRBJ2-7,NA,16,few,TRBV6-4,CASGVRAPNPTYEQYF,TGTGCCAGCGGGGTCAGGGCCCCGAATCCCACCTACGAGCAGTACTTC
TRBJ2-1,TRBD2,18,NA,TRBV7-2,CASSMGLADPYLDNEQFF,TGTGCCAGCAGCATGGGACTAGCGGACCCTTACTTAGACAATGAGCAGTTCTTC